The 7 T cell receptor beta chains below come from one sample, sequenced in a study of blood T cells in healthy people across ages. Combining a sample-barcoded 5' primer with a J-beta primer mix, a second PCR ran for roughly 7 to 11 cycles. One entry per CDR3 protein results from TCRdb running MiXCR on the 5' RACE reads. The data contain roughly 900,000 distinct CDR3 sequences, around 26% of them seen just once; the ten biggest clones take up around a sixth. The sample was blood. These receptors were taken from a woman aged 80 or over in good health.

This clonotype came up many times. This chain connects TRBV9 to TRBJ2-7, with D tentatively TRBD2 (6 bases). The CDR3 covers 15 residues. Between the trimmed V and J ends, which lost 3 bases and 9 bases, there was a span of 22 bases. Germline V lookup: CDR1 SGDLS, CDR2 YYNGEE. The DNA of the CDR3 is TGTGCCAGCAGCGCCGAGCTTGTTCCACGAGCGGGGCAGTACTTC. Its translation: CASSAELVPRAGQYF.

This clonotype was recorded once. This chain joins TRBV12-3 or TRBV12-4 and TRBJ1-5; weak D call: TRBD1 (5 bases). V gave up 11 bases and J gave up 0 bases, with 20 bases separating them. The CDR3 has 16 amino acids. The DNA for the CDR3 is TGTGCCTGCACCTCAATGGGGGTCTATAGCAATCAGCCCCAGCATTTT. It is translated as CACTSMGVYSNQPQHF.

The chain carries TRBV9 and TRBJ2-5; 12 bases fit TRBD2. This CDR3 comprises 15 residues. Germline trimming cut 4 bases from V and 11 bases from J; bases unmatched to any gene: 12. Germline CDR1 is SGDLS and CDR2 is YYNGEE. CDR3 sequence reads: CASSTTSGGRGEQYF. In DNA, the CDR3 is TGTGCCAGCAGCACCACTAGCGGGGGGAGAGGAGAGCAGTACTTC.

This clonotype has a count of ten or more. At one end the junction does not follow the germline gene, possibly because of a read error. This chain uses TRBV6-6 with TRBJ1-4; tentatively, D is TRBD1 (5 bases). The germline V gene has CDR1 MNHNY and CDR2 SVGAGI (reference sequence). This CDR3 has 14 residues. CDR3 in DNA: TGTGCCAGCAGTTACACCGGGGCTAACGAAAAACTGTTTTTT. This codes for CASSYTGANEKLFF.

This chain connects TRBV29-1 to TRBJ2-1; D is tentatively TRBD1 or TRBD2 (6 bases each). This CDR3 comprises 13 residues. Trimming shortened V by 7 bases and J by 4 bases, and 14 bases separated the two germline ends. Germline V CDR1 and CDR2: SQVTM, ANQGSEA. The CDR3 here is CSAGGDLYNEQFF. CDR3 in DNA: TGCAGCGCCGGGGGCGATTTATACAATGAGCAGTTCTTC.

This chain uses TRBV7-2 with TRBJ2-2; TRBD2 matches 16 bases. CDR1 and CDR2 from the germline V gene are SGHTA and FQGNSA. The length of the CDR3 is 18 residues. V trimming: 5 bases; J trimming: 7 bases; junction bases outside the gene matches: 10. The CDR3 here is CASSPPGLAGGLGGELFF. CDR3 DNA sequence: TGTGCCAGCAGCCCCCCGGGACTAGCGGGGGGGCTGGGCGGGGAGCTGTTTTTT.

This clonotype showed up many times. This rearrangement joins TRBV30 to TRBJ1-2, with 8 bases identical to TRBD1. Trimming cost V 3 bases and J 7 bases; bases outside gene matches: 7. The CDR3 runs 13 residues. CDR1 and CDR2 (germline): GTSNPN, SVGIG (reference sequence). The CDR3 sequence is CAWSLDRVTGYTF. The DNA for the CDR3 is TGTGCCTGGAGCCTGGACAGGGTCACTGGCTACACCTTC.